The sequence of this TCR beta chain was determined in a study of T cell changes during pregnancy in multiple sclerosis. With V trimmed by 5 bases and J by 5 bases, 15 bases remained unmatched. This CDR3 has 17 residues. Germline lookup yields CDR1 SGHVS and CDR2 FQNEAQ. TCRdb's table, derived via immunoSEQ multiplex PCR, lists solely in-frame clones and lacks some. The sample consists of some 64,000 clones, roughly 90% of them appearing once. Material: peripheral blood, obtained in the first trimester of pregnancy. This clonotype was sampled from a female donor in good health, enrolled as a control in a pregnancy study. The gene calls are TRBV7-8 and TRBJ2-7, with 10 bases that match TRBD2. CDR3 in DNA: TGTGCCAGCAGCCCCTGGAGGGGGCTAGCGGGAGCCCACGAGCAGTACTTC. This gives the protein CASSPWRGLAGAHEQYF. Complete variable domain (other parts from reference TRBV7-8 and TRBJ2-7): GAGVSQSPRYKVAKRGQDVALRCDPISGHVSLFWYQQALGQGPEFLTYFQNEAQLDKSGLPSDRFFAERPEGSVSTLKIQRTQQEDSAVYLCASSPWRGLAGAHEQYFGPGTRLTVT.